This TCR beta chain derives from a study of T cells expressing NK-cell markers. Overall study: Beta-chain profiling covered CD3+CD56+NKG2C+, CD3+CD56+NKG2C- and CD3+CD56-NKG2C+ sorted subsets. The authors sequenced eight donors, of whom seven were HCMV-seropositive and one was seronegative.

Germline CDR1 is MNHEY and CDR2 is SVGEGT. This CDR3 has 13 amino acids. TCRdb reprocessed the 5' RACE reads and reports one entry per CDR3 protein, with no DNA. This specimen shows 200,000 to 300,000 distinct CDR3 sequences; the ten leading clones hold around 4%. The receptor's source is a woman aged 18 to 69 in good health. The V gene is TRBV6-2 or TRBV6-3, the J gene TRBJ1-1. Sequenced material: blood T cells: a sorted CD56 or NKG2C T cell subset, CD4+ or CD8+ T cells, or bulk PBMC T cells (not recorded which). The CDR3 loop is CASSYQVYAEAFF.